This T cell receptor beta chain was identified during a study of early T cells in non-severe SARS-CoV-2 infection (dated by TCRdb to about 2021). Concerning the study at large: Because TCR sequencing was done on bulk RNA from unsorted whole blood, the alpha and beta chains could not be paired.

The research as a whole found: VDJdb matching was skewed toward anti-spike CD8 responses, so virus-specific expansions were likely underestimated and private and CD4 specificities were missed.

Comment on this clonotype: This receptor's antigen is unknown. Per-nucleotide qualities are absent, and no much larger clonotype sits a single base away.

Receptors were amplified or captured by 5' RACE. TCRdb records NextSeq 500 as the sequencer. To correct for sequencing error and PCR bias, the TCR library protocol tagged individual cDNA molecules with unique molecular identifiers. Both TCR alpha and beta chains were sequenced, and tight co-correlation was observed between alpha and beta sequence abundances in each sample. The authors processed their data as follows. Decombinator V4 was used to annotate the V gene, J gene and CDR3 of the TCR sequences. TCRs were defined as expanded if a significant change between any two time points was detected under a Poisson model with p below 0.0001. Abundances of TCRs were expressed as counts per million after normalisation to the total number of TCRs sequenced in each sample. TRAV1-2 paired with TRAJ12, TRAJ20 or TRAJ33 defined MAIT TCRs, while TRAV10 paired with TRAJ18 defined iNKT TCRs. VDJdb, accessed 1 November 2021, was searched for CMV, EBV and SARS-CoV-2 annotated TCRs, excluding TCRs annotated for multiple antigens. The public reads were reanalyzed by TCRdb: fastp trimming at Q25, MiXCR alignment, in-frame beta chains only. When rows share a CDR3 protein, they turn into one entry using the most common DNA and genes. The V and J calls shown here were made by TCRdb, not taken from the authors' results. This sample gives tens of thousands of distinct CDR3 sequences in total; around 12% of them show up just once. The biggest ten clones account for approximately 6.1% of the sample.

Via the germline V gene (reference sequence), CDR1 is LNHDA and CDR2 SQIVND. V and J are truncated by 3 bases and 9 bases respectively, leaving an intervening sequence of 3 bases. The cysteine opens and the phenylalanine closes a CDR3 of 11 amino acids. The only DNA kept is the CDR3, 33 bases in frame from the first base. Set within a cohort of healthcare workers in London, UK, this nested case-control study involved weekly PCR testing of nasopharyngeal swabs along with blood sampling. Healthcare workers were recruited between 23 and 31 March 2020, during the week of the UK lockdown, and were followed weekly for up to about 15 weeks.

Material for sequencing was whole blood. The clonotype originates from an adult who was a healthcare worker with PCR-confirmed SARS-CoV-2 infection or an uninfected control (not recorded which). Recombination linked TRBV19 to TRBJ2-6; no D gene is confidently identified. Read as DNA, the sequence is TGTGCCAGTAGTATTTTCAACGTCCTGACTTTC. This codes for CASSIFNVLTF.